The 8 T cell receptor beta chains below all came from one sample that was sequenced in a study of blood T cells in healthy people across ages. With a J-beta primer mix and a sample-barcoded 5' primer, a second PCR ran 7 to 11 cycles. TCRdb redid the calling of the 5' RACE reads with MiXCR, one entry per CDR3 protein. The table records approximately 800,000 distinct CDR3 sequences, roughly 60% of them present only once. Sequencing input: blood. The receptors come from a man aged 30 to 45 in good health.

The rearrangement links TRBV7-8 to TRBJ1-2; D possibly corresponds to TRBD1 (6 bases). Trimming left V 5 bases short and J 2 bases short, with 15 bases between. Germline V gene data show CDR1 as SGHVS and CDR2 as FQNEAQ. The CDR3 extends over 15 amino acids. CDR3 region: CASSPGGGVNYGYTF. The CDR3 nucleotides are TGTGCCAGCAGCCCCGGGGGGGGCGTAAACTATGGCTACACCTTC.

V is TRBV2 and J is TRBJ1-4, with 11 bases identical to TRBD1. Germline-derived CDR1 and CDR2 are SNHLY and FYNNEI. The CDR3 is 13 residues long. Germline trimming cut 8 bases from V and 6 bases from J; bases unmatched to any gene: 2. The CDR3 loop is CASGGQGDEKLFF. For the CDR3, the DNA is TGTGCCAGCGGGGGACAGGGGGATGAAAAACTGTTTTTT. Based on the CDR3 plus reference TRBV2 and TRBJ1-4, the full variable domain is EPEVTQTPSHQVTQMGQEVILRCVPISNHLYFYWYRQILGQKVEFLVSFYNNEISEKSEIFDDQFSVERPDGSNFTLKIRSTKLEDSAMYFCASGGQGDEKLFFGSGTQLSVL.

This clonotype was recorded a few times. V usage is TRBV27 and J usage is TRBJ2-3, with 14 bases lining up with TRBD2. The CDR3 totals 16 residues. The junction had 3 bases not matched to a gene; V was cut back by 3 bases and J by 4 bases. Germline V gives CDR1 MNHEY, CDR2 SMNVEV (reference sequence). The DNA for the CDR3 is TGTGCCAGCAGTTTCCGACTAGCGGGGGGGCCAGATACGCAGTATTTT. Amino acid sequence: CASSFRLAGGPDTQYF.

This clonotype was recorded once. The CDR3 loop is CASSRDPGGVEGQYF. The CDR3 DNA reads as TGTGCCAGCAGCCGAGATCCCGGGGGGGTAGAGGGGCAGTACTTC. V usage is TRBV4-2 and J usage is TRBJ2-5, with 8 bases lining up with TRBD2. V lost 4 bases to trimming and J lost 11 bases; unmatched junction nucleotides: 15. In germline, CDR1 is LGHNA, CDR2 YNFKEQ. There are 15 residues in the CDR3.

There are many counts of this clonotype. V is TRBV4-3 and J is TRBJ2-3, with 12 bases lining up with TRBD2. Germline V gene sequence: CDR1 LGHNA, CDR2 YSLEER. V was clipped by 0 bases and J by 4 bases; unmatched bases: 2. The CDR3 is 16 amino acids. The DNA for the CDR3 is TGCGCCAGCAGCCAAGATCTAGCGGGGGGGCCAGATACGCAGTATTTT. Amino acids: CASSQDLAGGPDTQYF.

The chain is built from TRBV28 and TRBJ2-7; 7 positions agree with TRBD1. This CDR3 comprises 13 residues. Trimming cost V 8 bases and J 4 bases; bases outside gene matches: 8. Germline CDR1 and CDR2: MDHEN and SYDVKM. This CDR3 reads CASEGARLYEQYF. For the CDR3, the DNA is TGTGCCAGCGAGGGGGCGCGATTATACGAGCAGTACTTC.

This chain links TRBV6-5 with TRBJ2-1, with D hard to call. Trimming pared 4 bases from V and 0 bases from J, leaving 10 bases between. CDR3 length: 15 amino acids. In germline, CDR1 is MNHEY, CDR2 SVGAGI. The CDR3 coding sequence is TGTGCCAGCAGTTTCAGTCCCTCCTCCTACAATGAGCAGTTCTTC. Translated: CASSFSPSSYNEQFF.

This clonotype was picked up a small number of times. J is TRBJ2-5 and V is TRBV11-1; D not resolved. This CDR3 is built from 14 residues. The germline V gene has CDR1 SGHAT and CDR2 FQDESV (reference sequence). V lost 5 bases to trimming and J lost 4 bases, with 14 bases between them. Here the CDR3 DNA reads TGTGCCAGCAGCCCCTGGAGAAGGGCAGAGACCCAGTACTTC. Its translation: CASSPWRRAETQYF.